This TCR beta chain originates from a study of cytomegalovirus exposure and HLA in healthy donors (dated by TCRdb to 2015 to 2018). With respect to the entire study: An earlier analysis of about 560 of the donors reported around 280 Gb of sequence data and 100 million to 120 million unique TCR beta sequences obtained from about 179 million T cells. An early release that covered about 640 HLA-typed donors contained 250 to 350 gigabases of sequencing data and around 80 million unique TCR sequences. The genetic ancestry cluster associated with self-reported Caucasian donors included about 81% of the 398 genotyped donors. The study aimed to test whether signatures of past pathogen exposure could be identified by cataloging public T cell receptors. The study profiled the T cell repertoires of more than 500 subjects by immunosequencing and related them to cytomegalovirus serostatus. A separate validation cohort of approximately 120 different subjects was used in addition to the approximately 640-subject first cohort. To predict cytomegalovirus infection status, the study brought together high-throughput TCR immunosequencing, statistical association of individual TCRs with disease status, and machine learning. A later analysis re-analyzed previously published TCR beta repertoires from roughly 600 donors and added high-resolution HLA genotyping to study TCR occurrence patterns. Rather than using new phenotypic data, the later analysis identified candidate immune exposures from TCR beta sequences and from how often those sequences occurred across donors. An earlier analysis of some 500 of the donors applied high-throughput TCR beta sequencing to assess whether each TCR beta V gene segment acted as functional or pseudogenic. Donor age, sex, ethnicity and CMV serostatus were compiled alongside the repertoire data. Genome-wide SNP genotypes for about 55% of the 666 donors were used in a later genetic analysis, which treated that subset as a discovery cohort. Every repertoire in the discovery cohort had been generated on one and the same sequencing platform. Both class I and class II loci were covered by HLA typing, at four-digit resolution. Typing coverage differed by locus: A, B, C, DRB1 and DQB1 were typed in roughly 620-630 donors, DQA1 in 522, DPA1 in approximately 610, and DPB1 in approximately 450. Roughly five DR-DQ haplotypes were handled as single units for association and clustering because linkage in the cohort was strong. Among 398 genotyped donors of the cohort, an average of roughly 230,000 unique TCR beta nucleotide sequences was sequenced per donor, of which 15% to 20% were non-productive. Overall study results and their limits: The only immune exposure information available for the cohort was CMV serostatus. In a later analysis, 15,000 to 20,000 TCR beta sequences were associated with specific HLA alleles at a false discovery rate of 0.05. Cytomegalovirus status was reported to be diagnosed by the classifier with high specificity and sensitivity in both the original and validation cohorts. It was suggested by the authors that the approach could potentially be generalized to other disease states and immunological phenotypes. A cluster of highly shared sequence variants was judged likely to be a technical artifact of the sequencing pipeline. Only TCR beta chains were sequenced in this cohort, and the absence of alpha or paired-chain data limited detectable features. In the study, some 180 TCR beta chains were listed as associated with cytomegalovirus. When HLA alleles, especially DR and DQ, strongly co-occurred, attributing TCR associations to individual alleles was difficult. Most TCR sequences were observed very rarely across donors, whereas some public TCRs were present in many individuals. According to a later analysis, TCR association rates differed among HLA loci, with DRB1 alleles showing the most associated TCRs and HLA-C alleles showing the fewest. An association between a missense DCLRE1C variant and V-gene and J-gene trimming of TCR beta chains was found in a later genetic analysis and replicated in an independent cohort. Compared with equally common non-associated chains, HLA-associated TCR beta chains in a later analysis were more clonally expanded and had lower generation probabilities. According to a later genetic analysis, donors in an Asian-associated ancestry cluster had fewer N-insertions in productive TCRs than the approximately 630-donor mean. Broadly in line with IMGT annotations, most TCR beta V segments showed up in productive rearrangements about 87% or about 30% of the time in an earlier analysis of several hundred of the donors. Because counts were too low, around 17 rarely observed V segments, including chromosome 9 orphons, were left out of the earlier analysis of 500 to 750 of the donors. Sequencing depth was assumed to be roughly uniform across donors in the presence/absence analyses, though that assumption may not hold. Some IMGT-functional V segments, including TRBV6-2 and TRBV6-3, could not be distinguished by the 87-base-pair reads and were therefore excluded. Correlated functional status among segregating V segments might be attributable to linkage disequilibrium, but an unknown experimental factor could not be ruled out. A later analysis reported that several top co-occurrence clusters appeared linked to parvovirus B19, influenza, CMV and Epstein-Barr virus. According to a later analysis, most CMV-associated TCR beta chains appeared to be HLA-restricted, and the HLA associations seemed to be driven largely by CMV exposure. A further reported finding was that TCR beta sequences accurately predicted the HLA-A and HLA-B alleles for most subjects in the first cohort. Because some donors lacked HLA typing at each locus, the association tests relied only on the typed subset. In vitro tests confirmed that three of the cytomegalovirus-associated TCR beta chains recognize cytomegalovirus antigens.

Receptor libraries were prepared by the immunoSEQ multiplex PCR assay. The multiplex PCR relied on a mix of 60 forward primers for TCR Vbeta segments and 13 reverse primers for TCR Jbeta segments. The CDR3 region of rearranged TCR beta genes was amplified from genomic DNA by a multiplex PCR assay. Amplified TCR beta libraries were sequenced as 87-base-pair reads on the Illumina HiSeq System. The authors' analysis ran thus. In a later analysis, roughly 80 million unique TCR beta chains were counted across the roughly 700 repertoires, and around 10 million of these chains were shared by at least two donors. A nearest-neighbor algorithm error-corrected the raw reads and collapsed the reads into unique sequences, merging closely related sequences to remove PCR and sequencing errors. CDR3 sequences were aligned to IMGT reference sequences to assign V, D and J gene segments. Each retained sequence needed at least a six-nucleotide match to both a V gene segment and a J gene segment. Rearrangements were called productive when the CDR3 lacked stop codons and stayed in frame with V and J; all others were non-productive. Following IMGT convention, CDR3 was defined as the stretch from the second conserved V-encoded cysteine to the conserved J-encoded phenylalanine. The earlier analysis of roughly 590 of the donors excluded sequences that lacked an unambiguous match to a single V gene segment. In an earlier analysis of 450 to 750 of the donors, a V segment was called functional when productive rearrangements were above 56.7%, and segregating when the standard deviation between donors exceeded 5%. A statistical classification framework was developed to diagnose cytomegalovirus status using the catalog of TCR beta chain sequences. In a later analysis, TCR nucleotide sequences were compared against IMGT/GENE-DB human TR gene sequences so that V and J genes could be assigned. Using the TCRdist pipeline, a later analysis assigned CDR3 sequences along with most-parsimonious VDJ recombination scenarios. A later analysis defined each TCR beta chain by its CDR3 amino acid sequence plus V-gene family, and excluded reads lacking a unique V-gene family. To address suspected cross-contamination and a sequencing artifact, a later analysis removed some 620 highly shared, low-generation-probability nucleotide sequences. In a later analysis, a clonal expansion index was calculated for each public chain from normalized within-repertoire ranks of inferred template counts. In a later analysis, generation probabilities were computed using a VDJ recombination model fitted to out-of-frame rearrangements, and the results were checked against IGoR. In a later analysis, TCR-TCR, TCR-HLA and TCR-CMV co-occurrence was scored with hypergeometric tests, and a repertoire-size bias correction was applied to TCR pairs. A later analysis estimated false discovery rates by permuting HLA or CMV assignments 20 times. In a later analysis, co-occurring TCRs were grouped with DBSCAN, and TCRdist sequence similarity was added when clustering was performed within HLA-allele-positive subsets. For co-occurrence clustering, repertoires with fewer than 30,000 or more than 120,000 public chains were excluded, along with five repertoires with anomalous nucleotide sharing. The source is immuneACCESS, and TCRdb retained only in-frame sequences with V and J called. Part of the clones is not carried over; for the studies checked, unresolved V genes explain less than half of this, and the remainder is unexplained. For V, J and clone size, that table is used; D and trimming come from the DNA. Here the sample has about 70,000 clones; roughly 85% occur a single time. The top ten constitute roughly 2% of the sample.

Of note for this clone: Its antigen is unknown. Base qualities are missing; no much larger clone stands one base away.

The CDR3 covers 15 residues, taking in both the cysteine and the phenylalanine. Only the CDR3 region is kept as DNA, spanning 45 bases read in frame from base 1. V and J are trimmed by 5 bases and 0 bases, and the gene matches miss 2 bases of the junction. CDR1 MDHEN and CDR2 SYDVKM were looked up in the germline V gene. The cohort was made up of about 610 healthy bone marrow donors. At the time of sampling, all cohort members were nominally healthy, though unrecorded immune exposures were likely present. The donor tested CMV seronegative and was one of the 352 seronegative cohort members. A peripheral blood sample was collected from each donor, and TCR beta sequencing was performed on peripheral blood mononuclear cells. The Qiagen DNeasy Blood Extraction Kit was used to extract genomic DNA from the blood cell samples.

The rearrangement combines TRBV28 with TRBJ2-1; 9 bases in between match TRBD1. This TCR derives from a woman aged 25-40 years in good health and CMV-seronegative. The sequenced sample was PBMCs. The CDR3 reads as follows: CASSPTGGSYNEQFF. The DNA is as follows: TGTGCCAGCAGTCCGACAGGGGGCTCCTACAATGAGCAGTTCTTC.